Sequencing of this T cell receptor beta chain was carried out in a study of blood T cell repertoires in COVID-19. Study context: Specimens from acute and convalescent COVID-19 originated in the United States, Italy and Spain. Sources were T cells, B-cell-depleted T cells, or PBMCs; the material itself was cDNA or gDNA.

TCRdb keeps only in-frame clones here, not all; method: immunoSEQ multiplex PCR. Found here are about 120,000 clones, approximately 81% of them singletons; the top ten hold approximately 1.5%. This clone showed up just a few times. Trimming pared 6 bases from V and 5 bases from J, leaving 7 bases between. This CDR3 contains 12 residues. Per the germline V gene, CDR1 is MDHEN and CDR2 is SYDVKM. This TCR derives from a man aged 35 to 55 with acute or convalescent COVID-19. The source material was peripheral blood. The chain links TRBV28 to TRBJ1-4; D ambiguous. The CDR3 is CASRRVNEKLFF. The CDR3 DNA reads TGTGCCAGCAGGAGGGTGAATGAAAAACTGTTTTTT. Supplemented by reference TRBV28 and TRBJ1-4, the full variable domain reads DVKVTQSSRYLVKRTGEKVFLECVQDMDHENMFWYRQDPGLGLRLIYFSYDVKMKEKGDIPEGYSVSREKKERFSLILESASTNQTSMYLCASRRVNEKLFFGSGTQLSVL.